This is a list of T cell receptor beta chains from one sample in a study of neurological immune-mediated disorders. TCRdb re-analysed the 5' RACE reads in MiXCR, keeping a single row per CDR3 protein. Here the sample spans under 50,000 distinct CDR3 sequences, 11% being singletons. Source material: CD4+ T cells from blood. The receptor set was obtained from a woman under 40 with HTLV-1-associated myelopathy (HAM/TSP). CDR3s include the opening cysteine and the closing phenylalanine or tryptophan.

TRBJ1-2 TRBV6-6 CASSPGGYGYTF
TRBJ2-2 TRBV7-9 CASSQRLAGGHRGTGELFF
TRBJ1-2 TRBV15 CATSNGDRVAYGYTF
TRBJ2-1 TRBV7-9 CVSSARERVYNEQFF
TRBJ1-2 TRBV12-3/TRBV12-4 CASSLGTTTVGYTF
TRBJ2-1 TRBV11-2 CASSMWTSGTYNEQFF
TRBJ1-5 TRBV20-1 CSARDLGGGSRNQPQHF
TRBJ2-4 TRBV20-1 CSARDRAIAKNIQYF
TRBJ2-7 TRBV29-1 CSVVWPGRKSYEQYF
TRBJ2-7 TRBV5-6 CASSGSGGPDEQYF
TRBJ1-6 TRBV2 CASRGTGGSPLHF
TRBJ2-1 TRBV5-1 CASSLDSEQFF
TRBJ1-1 TRBV29-1 CSGRQGVNTEAFF
TRBJ1-2 TRBV7-6 CASSLVGDRGKNYGYTF
TRBJ1-2 TRBV20-1 CSASRDRANYGYTF
TRBJ1-2 TRBV24-1 CATSGASGYGYTF
TRBJ2-1 TRBV5-1 CASSWRTSGGASYEQFF
TRBJ1-4 TRBV3-1 CASSPGSTNEKLFF
TRBJ2-5 TRBV29-1 CSAAGARETQYF
TRBJ2-7 TRBV20-1 CSARDRLGLRDRVTYEQYF
TRBJ1-1 TRBV29-1 CSALDRLMNTEAFF
TRBJ2-1 TRBV20-1 CSAIRAGGNNEQFF
TRBJ1-1 TRBV12-3/TRBV12-4 CASSLARRVQLTFF
TRBJ2-1 TRBV5-1 CASSLSSNEQFF
TRBJ1-1 TRBV12-3/TRBV12-4 CASSPAANTEAFF
TRBJ2-7 TRBV5-5 CASSTWDGTYEQYF
TRBJ2-1 TRBV7-9 CASSPRQGGYNEQFF
TRBJ1-2 TRBV29-1 CSVEDLTSGYTF
TRBJ2-2 TRBV7-2 CASRRDRGIYTGELFF
TRBJ2-5 TRBV3-1 CASSQALAEETQYF
TRBJ1-1 TRBV3-1 CASRQRGAAEAFF
TRBJ1-1 TRBV5-1 CASSLGDSYTEAFF
TRBJ1-4 TRBV7-9 CASSPSIEKLFF
TRBJ2-5 TRBV5-1 CASSLGLTPKKETQYF
TRBJ1-1 TRBV3-1 CASSQAGGMNTEAFF
TRBJ2-7 TRBV12-3/TRBV12-4 CASSLALGVRREQYF
TRBJ1-1 TRBV12-3/TRBV12-4 CASSFTGMNAEAFF
TRBJ1-6 TRBV2 CASSERLIRSSPLHF
TRBJ2-4 TRBV5-1 CASSTGQGGHIQYF
TRBJ2-3 TRBV20-1 CSAALGGRVDTQYF
TRBJ2-7 TRBV20-1 CSARANRGIYEQYF
TRBJ2-3 TRBV14 CASSQVPDTQYF
TRBJ2-3 TRBV20-1 CSVRKAGSTDTQYF